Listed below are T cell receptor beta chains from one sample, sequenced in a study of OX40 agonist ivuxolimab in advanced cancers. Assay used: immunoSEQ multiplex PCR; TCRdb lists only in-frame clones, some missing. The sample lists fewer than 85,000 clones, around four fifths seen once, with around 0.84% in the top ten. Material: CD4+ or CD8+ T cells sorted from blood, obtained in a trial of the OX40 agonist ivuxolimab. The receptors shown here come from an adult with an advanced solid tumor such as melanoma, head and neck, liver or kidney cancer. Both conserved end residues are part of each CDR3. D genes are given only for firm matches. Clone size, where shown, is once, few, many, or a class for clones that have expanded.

CDR3aa: CASSSPDREYYEQYF
CDR3nt: TGTGCCAGCAGTTCCCCGGACAGAGAATATTACGAGCAGTACTTC
v_gene: TRBV6-6
abundance: .
j_gene: TRBJ2-7
d_gene: .

CDR3aa: CASGLDRGNIQYF
CDR3nt: TGTGCCAGTGGACTGGACAGGGGAAACATTCAGTACTTC
v_gene: TRBV19
abundance: .
j_gene: TRBJ2-4
d_gene: TRBD1

CDR3aa: CASSVVLAGTDTQYF
CDR3nt: TGTGCCAGCAGCGTAGTTTTAGCAGGCACAGATACGCAGTATTTT
v_gene: TRBV9
abundance: .
j_gene: TRBJ2-3
d_gene: .

CDR3aa: CASSADSRPLSSYNSPLHF
CDR3nt: TGTGCCAGCAGTGCTGACAGCCGACCTTTAAGCTCCTATAATTCACCCCTCCACTTT
v_gene: TRBV6-1
abundance: .
j_gene: TRBJ1-6
d_gene: .

CDR3aa: CASSEILRGVTGELFF
CDR3nt: TGTGCCAGCAGTGAAATTTTGCGGGGGGTCACCGGGGAGCTGTTTTTT
v_gene: TRBV6-1
abundance: .
j_gene: TRBJ2-2
d_gene: TRBD2

CDR3aa: CAWSAQETQYF
CDR3nt: TGTGCCTGGAGTGCCCAAGAGACCCAGTACTTC
v_gene: TRBV30
abundance: .
j_gene: TRBJ2-5
d_gene: .

CDR3aa: CATSRDLGLGNEKLFF
CDR3nt: TGTGCCACCAGCAGAGATTTAGGGTTAGGTAATGAAAAACTGTTTTTT
v_gene: TRBV15
abundance: .
j_gene: TRBJ1-4
d_gene: .

CDR3aa: CATERGNRDTEAFF
CDR3nt: TGTGCCACCGAGCGGGGGAACAGGGACACTGAAGCTTTCTTT
v_gene: TRBV19
abundance: .
j_gene: TRBJ1-1
d_gene: .

CDR3aa: CASSLEGLAGGQETQYF
CDR3nt: TGTGCCAGCAGCTTAGAGGGTCTAGCGGGGGGCCAAGAGACCCAGTACTTC
v_gene: TRBV7-9
abundance: .
j_gene: TRBJ2-5
d_gene: TRBD2

CDR3aa: CASSLDGRPDTDTQYF
CDR3nt: TGTGCCAGCAGCTTGGACGGTAGACCAGACACAGATACGCAGTATTTT
v_gene: TRBV5-4
abundance: .
j_gene: TRBJ2-3
d_gene: .

CDR3aa: CASSWVGVWETQYF
CDR3nt: TGTGCCAGCAGTTGGGTAGGGGTTTGGGAGACCCAGTACTTC
v_gene: TRBV27
abundance: .
j_gene: TRBJ2-5
d_gene: .

CDR3aa: CASSPQGGGQPQHF
CDR3nt: TGTGCCAGTAGTCCCCAGGGGGGAGGTCAGCCCCAGCATTTT
v_gene: TRBV19
abundance: .
j_gene: TRBJ1-5
d_gene: TRBD1

CDR3aa: CASSSRDLNEQFF
CDR3nt: TGCGCCAGCAGTTCCCGGGACCTCAATGAGCAGTTCTTC
v_gene: TRBV5-1
abundance: .
j_gene: TRBJ2-1
d_gene: .

CDR3aa: CASSQPTGGSYEQYF
CDR3nt: TGTGCCAGCAGTCAACCGACAGGGGGCTCCTACGAGCAGTACTTC
v_gene: TRBV6-1
abundance: .
j_gene: TRBJ2-7
d_gene: TRBD1

CDR3aa: CASSLGTYNEQFF
CDR3nt: TGTGCCAGCAGCTTAGGGACCTACAATGAGCAGTTCTTC
v_gene: TRBV11-2
abundance: once
j_gene: TRBJ2-1
d_gene: .

CDR3aa: CASNLRQGANYGYTF
CDR3nt: TGTGCCAGTAACTTAAGACAGGGGGCTAACTATGGCTACACCTTC
v_gene: TRBV19
abundance: .
j_gene: TRBJ1-2
d_gene: TRBD1

CDR3aa: CASSRRTASGNTIYF
CDR3nt: TGTGCCAGCAGCCGACGGACAGCCTCTGGAAACACCATATATTTT
v_gene: TRBV6-5
abundance: .
j_gene: TRBJ1-3
d_gene: .

CDR3aa: CATVGHTEAFF
CDR3nt: TGTGCCACCGTAGGGCACACTGAAGCTTTCTTT
v_gene: TRBV28
abundance: .
j_gene: TRBJ1-1
d_gene: .

CDR3aa: CASRPQGLAGGLTPRDTQYF
CDR3nt: TGTGCCAGCAGACCGCAAGGACTAGCGGGGGGACTCACCCCGCGCGATACGCAGTATTTT
v_gene: TRBV2
abundance: .
j_gene: TRBJ2-3
d_gene: TRBD2

CDR3aa: CASSSPPGSQGYGYTF
CDR3nt: TGTGCCAGCAGCTCTCCCCCGGGCTCCCAGGGCTATGGCTACACCTTC
v_gene: TRBV5-6
abundance: .
j_gene: TRBJ1-2
d_gene: .

CDR3aa: CASTFGIGLAGNPSTDTQYF
CDR3nt: TGTGCCAGCACTTTCGGGATAGGGCTAGCGGGGAACCCTAGCACAGATACGCAGTATTTT
v_gene: TRBV27
abundance: .
j_gene: TRBJ2-3
d_gene: TRBD2

CDR3aa: CASRTNRGRGYTF
CDR3nt: TGCGCCAGCAGAACTAACAGGGGGAGGGGCTACACCTTC
v_gene: TRBV10-1
abundance: once
j_gene: TRBJ1-2
d_gene: TRBD1

CDR3aa: CASSLVAGGRDTQYF
CDR3nt: TGTGCCAGCAGCTTAGTAGCGGGGGGGCGAGATACGCAGTATTTT
v_gene: TRBV7-2
abundance: .
j_gene: TRBJ2-3
d_gene: TRBD2

CDR3aa: CASSFAGTATYNEQFF
CDR3nt: TGTGCCAGCAGCTTCGCCGGGACTGCTACCTACAATGAGCAGTTCTTC
v_gene: TRBV7-3
abundance: .
j_gene: TRBJ2-1
d_gene: .

CDR3aa: CASSQDIRGRAYEQYF
CDR3nt: TGCGCCAGCAGCCAAGATATAAGGGGGCGCGCCTACGAGCAGTACTTC
v_gene: TRBV4-3
abundance: few
j_gene: TRBJ2-7
d_gene: TRBD1

CDR3aa: CASSLQGYGYTF
CDR3nt: TGTGCCAGCAGTTTACAGGGCTATGGCTACACCTTC
v_gene: TRBV27
abundance: few
j_gene: TRBJ1-2
d_gene: .

CDR3aa: CASSIAGAGYGYTF
CDR3nt: TGTGCCAGTAGTATAGCAGGGGCCGGCTATGGCTACACCTTC
v_gene: TRBV19
abundance: .
j_gene: TRBJ1-2
d_gene: .

CDR3aa: CASSRTQETQYF
CDR3nt: TGCGCCAGCTCCCGGACACAAGAGACCCAGTACTTC
v_gene: TRBV5-1
abundance: few
j_gene: TRBJ2-5
d_gene: .

CDR3aa: CASGEWGPSSEQYF
CDR3nt: TGTGCCAGCGGGGAGTGGGGCCCGTCGAGCGAGCAGTACTTC
v_gene: TRBV2
abundance: .
j_gene: TRBJ2-7
d_gene: .

CDR3aa: CASSPESSYEQYF
CDR3nt: TGTGCCAGCAGCCCGGAGAGCTCCTACGAGCAGTACTTC
v_gene: TRBV11-2
abundance: .
j_gene: TRBJ2-7
d_gene: .

CDR3aa: CAWGLTGVHGNTIYF
CDR3nt: TGTGCCTGGGGCCTCACAGGGGTCCATGGAAACACCATATATTTT
v_gene: TRBV30
abundance: .
j_gene: TRBJ1-3
d_gene: TRBD1

CDR3aa: CASSPRRGPSTDTQYF
CDR3nt: TGTGCCAGCAGCCCAAGGCGGGGCCCCAGCACAGATACGCAGTATTTT
v_gene: TRBV11-2
abundance: .
j_gene: TRBJ2-3
d_gene: .

CDR3aa: CASSFQGQVNTEAFF
CDR3nt: TGCGCCAGCAGCTTTCAAGGACAGGTCAACACTGAAGCTTTCTTT
v_gene: TRBV5-1
abundance: once
j_gene: TRBJ1-1
d_gene: TRBD1

CDR3aa: CASSNRVSGYGYTF
CDR3nt: TGTGCCAGCAGTAACAGGGTTTCGGGCTATGGCTACACCTTC
v_gene: TRBV6-1
abundance: few
j_gene: TRBJ1-2
d_gene: .

CDR3aa: CASSLGGSGSPLHF
CDR3nt: TGTGCCAGCAGCTTAGGGGGCAGTGGGTCACCCCTCCACTTT
v_gene: TRBV5-8
abundance: .
j_gene: TRBJ1-6
d_gene: TRBD1

CDR3aa: CAISESGAAGQPQHF
CDR3nt: TGTGCCATCAGTGAGTCTGGGGCAGCAGGACAGCCCCAGCATTTT
v_gene: TRBV10-3
abundance: .
j_gene: TRBJ1-5
d_gene: .

CDR3aa: CASSETFLFSRAGNTIYF
CDR3nt: TGTGCCAGCAGTGAAACGTTCCTATTTAGCCGGGCTGGAAACACCATATATTTT
v_gene: TRBV2
abundance: few
j_gene: TRBJ1-3
d_gene: .

CDR3aa: CASSPPEAVQETQYF
CDR3nt: TGTGCCAGCTCACCACCTGAGGCGGTTCAAGAGACCCAGTACTTC
v_gene: TRBV18
abundance: .
j_gene: TRBJ2-5
d_gene: .

CDR3aa: CASSYGLAWETQYF
CDR3nt: TGTGCCAGCAGCTATGGACTAGCCTGGGAGACCCAGTACTTC
v_gene: TRBV9
abundance: .
j_gene: TRBJ2-5
d_gene: TRBD2

CDR3aa: CASSQDTGGPSSYEQYF
CDR3nt: TGCGCCAGCAGCCAAGATACAGGGGGGCCTAGCTCCTACGAGCAGTACTTC
v_gene: TRBV4-1
abundance: .
j_gene: TRBJ2-7
d_gene: TRBD1

CDR3aa: CASSYRTGGESEAFF
CDR3nt: TGTGCCAGCAGCTATCGGACAGGGGGCGAAAGTGAAGCTTTCTTT
v_gene: TRBV5-6
abundance: .
j_gene: TRBJ1-1
d_gene: TRBD1

CDR3aa: CASSRDRGYEQYF
CDR3nt: TGTGCCAGCAGCCGGGACAGGGGGTACGAGCAGTACTTC
v_gene: TRBV7-3
abundance: .
j_gene: TRBJ2-7
d_gene: TRBD1

CDR3aa: CASSLSVLQPQHF
CDR3nt: TGTGCCAGCAGTCTATCGGTGTTGCAGCCCCAGCATTTT
v_gene: TRBV2
abundance: .
j_gene: TRBJ1-5
d_gene: .

CDR3aa: CASSDRGRTEAFF
CDR3nt: TGTGCCAGCAGTGACAGGGGTCGCACTGAAGCTTTCTTT
v_gene: TRBV2
abundance: .
j_gene: TRBJ1-1
d_gene: .

CDR3aa: CASTKRGGVDYGYTF
CDR3nt: TGTGCCAGCACCAAAAGAGGTGGGGTCGACTATGGCTACACCTTC
v_gene: TRBV27
abundance: .
j_gene: TRBJ1-2
d_gene: .

CDR3aa: CASSSRTSGGIYSTDTQYF
CDR3nt: TGTGCCAGCAGCTCCAGGACTAGCGGGGGGATCTATTCAACAGATACGCAGTATTTT
v_gene: TRBV7-2
abundance: .
j_gene: TRBJ2-3
d_gene: TRBD2

CDR3aa: CAISEVRGEQYF
CDR3nt: TGTGCCATCAGTGAGGTGCGAGGCGAGCAGTACTTC
v_gene: TRBV10-3
abundance: .
j_gene: TRBJ2-7
d_gene: .

CDR3aa: CASSRTSGGPTSYEQYF
CDR3nt: TGTGCCAGCTCCCGGACTAGCGGGGGGCCGACTTCCTACGAGCAGTACTTC
v_gene: TRBV18
abundance: .
j_gene: TRBJ2-7
d_gene: TRBD2

CDR3aa: CASSRSAGDNYGYTF
CDR3nt: TGTGCCAGCAGCAGGAGCGCGGGGGATAACTATGGCTACACCTTC
v_gene: TRBV27
abundance: .
j_gene: TRBJ1-2
d_gene: .

CDR3aa: CASSYDRNTGELFF
CDR3nt: TGTGCCAGCAGTTATGACAGAAACACCGGGGAGCTGTTTTTT
v_gene: TRBV5-4
abundance: .
j_gene: TRBJ2-2
d_gene: .

CDR3aa: CASSDYNEQFF
CDR3nt: TGTGCCAGCAGCGACTACAATGAGCAGTTCTTC
v_gene: TRBV7-9
abundance: .
j_gene: TRBJ2-1
d_gene: .

CDR3aa: CASSETGTGGLREQFF
CDR3nt: TGTGCCAGCAGCGAGACCGGGACAGGGGGGCTGAGGGAGCAGTTCTTC
v_gene: TRBV5-8
abundance: .
j_gene: TRBJ2-1
d_gene: TRBD1

CDR3aa: CASSGGKQETQYF
CDR3nt: TGTGCCAGTAGTGGAGGGAAACAAGAGACCCAGTACTTC
v_gene: TRBV19
abundance: .
j_gene: TRBJ2-5
d_gene: .

CDR3aa: CASSLDRGQPTDTQYF
CDR3nt: TGTGCCAGCAGCTTAGATCGTGGACAGCCCACAGATACGCAGTATTTT
v_gene: TRBV7-6
abundance: .
j_gene: TRBJ2-3
d_gene: .

CDR3aa: CAWRAPGTGLQETQYF
CDR3nt: TGTGCCTGGAGGGCCCCCGGGACAGGACTACAAGAGACCCAGTACTTC
v_gene: TRBV30
abundance: .
j_gene: TRBJ2-5
d_gene: TRBD1

CDR3aa: CASSPLDNEQFF
CDR3nt: TGTGCCAGCTCACCCCTTGACAATGAGCAGTTCTTC
v_gene: TRBV18
abundance: .
j_gene: TRBJ2-1
d_gene: .

CDR3aa: CASSPRTGFFSPLHF
CDR3nt: TGTGCCAGCAGCCCCCGGACAGGGTTTTTTTCACCCCTCCACTTT
v_gene: TRBV7-9
abundance: .
j_gene: TRBJ1-6
d_gene: TRBD1